This entry is about one T cell receptor beta chain. Its antigen is undetermined. Deletions cut 6 bases from V and 4 bases from J, with 19 bases between. The germline gives CDR1 SQVTM, CDR2 ANQGSEA. CDR3 length: 14 residues. An equimolar mix of two oligonucleotides served as the beta constant-region primer for TRBC1 and TRBC2. From the UMI-ligation and nested PCR reads, TCRdb called clonotypes with MiXCR, one entry per CDR3 protein. The table shows 150,000 or so distinct CDR3 sequences, with about 17% occurring only once. The data originate from a study of naive and memory T cell subsets. The study, taken as a whole, reports: Over 95% of naive TCR sequences appeared only once after error correction, unlike memory subsets. In CD4 and CD8 cells, diversity dropped from naive through EMRA.

CD4+ T cell IFNgamma after overnight CMV lysate exposure gave donor CMV status. Four subsets defined by CD45RA and CD27 were sorted after CD3, CD4, CD8 and live/dead staining. This receptor was taken from a human donor in good health. The chain recombines TRBV29-1 with TRBJ2-7; D unresolved. The sequencing input was naive CD4+ T cells from blood. CDR3 nucleotides: TGCAGCGTCTTGCGGCTAGTCGACTCGTACGAGCAGTACTTC. Its translation: CSVLRLVDSYEQYF.